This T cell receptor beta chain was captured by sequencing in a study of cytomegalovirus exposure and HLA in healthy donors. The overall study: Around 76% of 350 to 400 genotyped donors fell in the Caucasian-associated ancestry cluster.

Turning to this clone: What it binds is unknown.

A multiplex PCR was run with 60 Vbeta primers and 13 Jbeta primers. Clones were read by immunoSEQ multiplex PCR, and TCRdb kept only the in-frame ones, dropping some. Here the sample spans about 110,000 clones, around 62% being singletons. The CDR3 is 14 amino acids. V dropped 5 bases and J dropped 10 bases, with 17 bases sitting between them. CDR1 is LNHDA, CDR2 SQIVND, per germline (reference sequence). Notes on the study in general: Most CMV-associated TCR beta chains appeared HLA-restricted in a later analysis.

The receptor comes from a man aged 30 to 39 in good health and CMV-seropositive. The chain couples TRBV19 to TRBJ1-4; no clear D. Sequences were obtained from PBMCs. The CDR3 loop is CASSAGTLRGKLFF. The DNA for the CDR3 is TGTGCCAGTAGTGCCGGAACTCTACGGGGAAAACTGTTTTTT.